The clone carrying this TCR beta chain was seen a handful of times. The germline CDR1 and CDR2 sequences are LNHDA and SQIVND (reference sequence). J gave up 7 bases and V 5 bases, and 6 bases lay outside the gene matches. The CDR3 is 13 residues long. In the original analysis: Reference gene primer amplification in the assay estimated nucleated cell counts. Clones were sequenced by immunoSEQ multiplex PCR, and TCRdb holds only the in-frame ones, with some missing. That table gives V, J and clone size, and the DNA gave D and trimming. The data hold 65,000 or so clones, with about 83% observed a single time. This sample is part of a study of blood T cell repertoires in COVID-19. Study details: Acute and convalescent COVID-19 samples came from the United States, Italy and Spain. The cDNA or gDNA used as material had been derived from T cells, B-cell-depleted T cells, or PBMCs.

The sample comprised peripheral blood. The source is a human donor in a cohort sampled during active COVID-19. The V call is TRBV19, the J call TRBJ1-2; 8 nucleotides align to TRBD1. The CDR3 loop reads CASSGDRNSGYTF. As DNA, the CDR3 is TGTGCCAGTAGTGGGGACAGGAATAGTGGCTACACCTTC.